This T cell receptor (beta chain) was captured in a study of CD8+CD57+ T cells in acquired aplastic anemia. Overall study context: Yields of DNA that came from sorted CD4+ and CD8+ cells averaged roughly 3.3 ug.

Sequenced patients had shown CD8+CD57+ cell expansion by flow cytometry. From germline, CDR1 is KGHDR and CDR2 SFDVKD. The CDR3 is 14 amino acids. V lost 5 bases to trimming and J lost 5 bases; unmatched junction nucleotides: 3. Genomic DNA was employed as the template in profiling TCR beta VDJ and CDR3. MiXCR, run by TCRdb on the reads, gives a single entry per CDR3 protein. The sample holds 150,000 to 200,000 distinct CDR3 sequences; less than 60% are singletons and the top ten take around 1.8%. The sequence was obtained from a human donor with aplastic anemia. The rearrangement joins TRBV24-1 to TRBJ1-5; the match to TRBD1 covers 9 bases. The sample consisted of sorted CD4+, CD8+, or CD8+CD57+ T cells (not recorded which) from PBMCs. The CDR3 DNA reads TGTGCCACCAGTGGGGACAGGGCTGATCAGCCCCAGCATTTT. This gives the protein CATSGDRADQPQHF.